This T cell receptor beta chain was captured by sequencing in a study of CD8 T cells in Susac syndrome. Study information: Among sequenced Susac syndrome patients, five or six had active disease and eight were in remission. General study results and limits: Peak Susac CD8+ clonal expansion was seen in TEMRA cells and active patients.

Negative isolation yielded CD8+ and CD4+ T cells; FACS enriched TEMRA cells. Notes on this clonotype: Its antigen is unidentified.

A quantity of roughly 0.5 to 1 ug RNA underwent reverse transcription using random hexamers. Multiplex immunoSEQ PCR targeted 54 Vbeta and 13 Jbeta TCR beta segments. One entry per CDR3 protein results from TCRdb running MiXCR on the immunoSEQ multiplex PCR reads. The data contain fewer than 85,000 distinct CDR3 sequences, roughly 95% of them singletons. The sample comprised CD8+ T cells from PBMCs. The origin of this receptor is a human donor with Susac syndrome.

CDR3 in amino acids: CATSDPRTGGEQYF. CDR3 nucleotides: TGTGCCACCAGTGATCCCAGGACAGGAGGTGAGCAGTACTTC. J is TRBJ2-7 and V is TRBV24-1; 7 nucleotides agree with TRBD1. Trimming at V came to 3 bases and at J to 7 bases, leaving 8 bases not matched to a gene. Germline lookup yields CDR1 KGHDR and CDR2 SFDVKD. The CDR3 covers 14 residues.